This TCR beta chain was obtained from a study of blood T cell repertoires in COVID-19. Background on the study: Samples taken during acute and convalescent COVID-19 were collected in the United States, Italy and Spain.

This CDR3 comprises 12 residues. The V gene's germline CDR1 is MNHNS and CDR2 SASEGT. Trimming at V came to 3 bases and at J to 8 bases, leaving 2 bases not matched to a gene. Original methodology: Reference gene primer amplification gave nucleated cell count estimates. Using immunoSEQ multiplex PCR, the repertoire was profiled, and TCRdb retains in-frame clones only, with some absent. V and J calls and clone size are copied from that table; D and trimming were computed from the DNA. This sample has about 49,000 clones, with over 85% found just once. The sample was peripheral blood. The V call is TRBV6-1, the J call TRBJ1-2, with 8 bases aligning to TRBD1. This clonotype originated in an older man with acute or convalescent COVID-19. Here the CDR3 reads CASSDRDRGYTF. The CDR3 nucleotides read TGTGCCAGCAGTGATCGGGACAGGGGCTACACCTTC.